Below, 11 T cell receptor beta chains from the same sample are listed, as sequenced in a study of cytomegalovirus exposure and HLA in healthy donors. The assay was immunoSEQ multiplex PCR, and TCRdb's table has in-frame clones only and misses some. The sample shows around 220,000 clones, about 90% of them seen only once. The sequenced sample consisted of PBMCs. All receptors derive from a woman in her late teens or twenties in good health and CMV-seronegative.

Comment on this clone: At one boundary the junction diverges from the germline segment, which might be a read error. The chain links TRBV5-4 to TRBJ1-3, with 8 nucleotides matching TRBD1. The germline gives CDR1 SGHNT, CDR2 YYREEE (reference sequence). The CDR3 sequence is 12 residues long. CDR3 bases: TGCCACAGTGGACAGGGTCTAAACACCATATATTTT. As protein: CHSGQGLNTIYF.

The CDR3 loop is CAWMGAGVDTGELFF. The DNA of the CDR3 is TGTGCCTGGATGGGAGCGGGAGTAGACACCGGGGAGCTGTTTTTT. V gene TRBV30 combines with J gene TRBJ2-2, with 8 bases that match TRBD2. The V gene end was trimmed by 4 bases and the J gene end by 3 bases; junction bases not matched to a gene: 7. The CDR3 has 15 residues. Germline CDR1 reads GTSNPN; CDR2 reads SVGIG (reference sequence).

This clone appeared a single time. The chain joins TRBV10-3 to TRBJ1-5; the D gene is possibly TRBD1 (6 bases). Per the germline V gene, CDR1 is ENHRY and CDR2 is SYGVKD. V was cut by 8 bases and J by 3 bases, with 8 bases left in between. The length of the CDR3 is 12 residues. CDR3 DNA sequence: TGTGCCATCGGACAGCACAATCAGCCCCAGCATTTT. Encoded protein: CAIGQHNQPQHF.

The chain carries TRBV2 and TRBJ2-7; 7 bases are a match to TRBD1. The CDR3 has 12 amino acids. CDR1 SNHLY and CDR2 FYNNEI come from the germline V gene. V was clipped by 9 bases and J by 3 bases; unmatched bases: 5. CDR3 loop: CARQGTNYEQYF. The CDR3 DNA is TGTGCCAGACAGGGGACAAACTACGAGCAGTACTTC.

The chain has TRBV6-1 and TRBJ2-7; 9 bases line up with TRBD1. The germline gives CDR1 MNHNS, CDR2 SASEGT. V lost 8 bases, J lost 4 bases, and 9 bases stayed unmatched. This CDR3 spans 14 amino acids. The CDR3 region has the DNA TGTGCCAGCCAGACAGGGGGAACACCGTACGAGCAGTACTTC. Its protein product is CASQTGGTPYEQYF.

This clone has more than one count but fewer than ten. The gene calls are TRBV7-9 and TRBJ2-7, with 8 bases identical to TRBD2. Germline V lookup: CDR1 SEHNR, CDR2 FQNEAQ (reference sequence). The CDR3 covers 15 residues. Trimming at V came to 7 bases and at J to 3 bases, leaving 11 bases not matched to a gene. The CDR3 DNA reads TGTGCCAGCACCCCTTCCGGGGGGGCCTACTACGAGCAGTACTTC. Amino acids: CASTPSGGAYYEQYF.

The V call is TRBV4-1, the J call TRBJ2-2; a possible D gene is TRBD2 (6 bases). V lost 4 bases and J 5 bases, leaving 17 bases between the germline ends. The CDR3 runs to 16 residues. Germline loops: CDR1 MGHRA, CDR2 YSYEKL. CDR3 amino acids: CASSLGAGSITGELFF. CDR3 coding DNA: TGCGCCAGCAGCCTGGGCGCGGGGTCCATTACCGGGGAGCTGTTTTTT.

This chain's CDR3 is CASSSFGGQGSNQPQHF. The CDR3 DNA reads as TGTGCCAGCAGCTCCTTCGGGGGGCAAGGAAGCAATCAGCCCCAGCATTTT. The chain has TRBV28 and TRBJ1-5; possible D gene TRBD1, 6 bases. The length of the CDR3 is 17 residues. V lost 6 bases and J lost 1, with 19 bases in between. Germline-derived CDR1 and CDR2 are MDHEN and SYDVKM. The full variable domain, with the rest looked up from reference TRBV28 and TRBJ1-5, is DVKVTQSSRYLVKRTGEKVFLECVQDMDHENMFWYRQDPGLGLRLIYFSYDVKMKEKGDIPEGYSVSREKKERFSLILESASTNQTSMYLCASSSFGGQGSNQPQHFGDGTRLSIL.

The chain carries TRBV4-3 and TRBJ2-1, with D possibly being TRBD1 (6 bases). The germline V gene encodes CDR1 LGHNA and CDR2 YSLEER. The CDR3 spans 15 residues. Trimming removed 0 bases from V and 8 bases from J, with 14 bases in between. This chain's CDR3 is CASSQEGHLRDEQFF. CDR3 DNA sequence: TGCGCCAGCAGCCAAGAGGGACACCTTCGCGATGAGCAGTTCTTC.

This chain links TRBV7-5 with TRBJ2-1; the table gives TRBD2 as D, unverified against the DNA. TRBV7-5 is a documented pseudogene. This CDR3 contains 18 residues. The CDR3 bases are TGTGCCAGAAGCTTAATAAACACCCTAGCGGGAGGCGGCAATGAGCAGTTCTTC. This sequence encodes CARSLINTLAGGGNEQFF.

This clone was observed a single time. CDR3 sequence reads: CASSLGIADTYNEQFF. CDR3 in DNA: TGCGCCAGCAGCTTGGGAATAGCGGACACCTACAATGAGCAGTTCTTC. The chain employs TRBV5-1 and TRBJ2-1; a possible D gene is TRBD2 (6 bases). Germline-derived CDR1 and CDR2 are SGHRS and YFSETQ. The germline V and J ends were trimmed by 0 bases and 2 bases, with 12 bases remaining between them. The CDR3 consists of 16 residues.